The 20 T cell receptor beta chains below all came from one sample that was sequenced in a study of blood T cells in healthy people across ages. Sample-barcoded 5' priming and a J-beta primer mix drove a second PCR of roughly 6 to 12 cycles. TCRdb redid the calling of the 5' RACE reads with MiXCR, one entry per CDR3 protein. The sample carries about a million distinct CDR3 sequences, 35% to 40% recorded once. What was sequenced was blood. These receptors all stem from a man between 18 and 29 years old in good health.

The V gene is TRBV6-5, the J gene TRBJ2-2, with 7 positions matching TRBD1. The V and J ends lost 7 bases and 4 bases, in that order; junction bases with no gene match: 9. Per the germline V gene, CDR1 is MNHEY and CDR2 is SVGAGI. The CDR3 loop spans 15 amino acids. The CDR3 sequence: CASTASGTVTGELFF. DNA for the CDR3: TGTGCCAGCACTGCCTCAGGGACAGTCACCGGGGAGCTGTTTTTT.

A few counts support this clonotype. This sequence joins TRBV9 and TRBJ2-7; the D gene is possibly TRBD1 (6 bases). The germline gives CDR1 SGDLS, CDR2 YYNGEE. The V gene lost 4 bases and the J gene lost 2 bases, with 19 bases spanning the gap. CDR3 size: 16 residues. The CDR3 region is CASSPRVSTGTYEQYF. CDR3 coding DNA: TGTGCCAGCAGCCCGAGGGTTTCGACAGGCACCTACGAGCAGTACTTC.

The chain links TRBV9 to TRBJ1-1, with D unresolved. Germline assignment: CDR1 SGDLS and CDR2 YYNGEE. The CDR3 runs to 13 residues. With 4 bases removed from V and 3 bases from J, the gap between germline ends came to 10 bases. CDR3 coding DNA: TGTGCCAGCAGCTCAAGAATAGACACTGAAGCTTTCTTT. Translating it yields CASSSRIDTEAFF.

This clonotype was seen many times. The chain combines TRBV10-3 with TRBJ2-1, with D hard to call. The CDR3 has 13 amino acids. V was clipped by 7 bases and J by 4 bases, with 11 bases between them. Looked up from germline, CDR1 is ENHRY and CDR2 is SYGVKD. CDR3: CAIIQGEYNEQFF. The CDR3 nucleotides read TGTGCCATCATCCAAGGAGAGTACAATGAGCAGTTCTTC.

The chain links TRBV3-1 to TRBJ1-5; 9 positions match TRBD1. The CDR3 spans 14 residues. Germline assignment: CDR1 LGHDT and CDR2 YNNKEL (reference sequence). The trim removed 3 bases at V and 6 bases at J, leaving 3 bases unmatched. The CDR3: CASSHGTGSQPQHF. DNA of the CDR3: TGTGCCAGCAGCCACGGGACAGGGAGTCAGCCCCAGCATTTT. The full variable domain, in which reference TRBV3-1 and TRBJ1-5 provide the parts outside the CDR3, is DTAVSQTPKYLVTQMGNDKSIKCEQNLGHDTMYWYKQDSKKFLKIMFSYNNKELIINETVPNRFSPKSPDKAHLNLHINSLELGDSAVYFCASSHGTGSQPQHFGDGTRLSIL.

The V call is TRBV20-1, the J call TRBJ2-5; 8 positions agree with TRBD1. Germline trimming cut 1 base from V and 11 bases from J; bases unmatched to any gene: 12. CDR3 length equals 14 residues. Germline V gene lookup returns CDR1 DFQATT and CDR2 SNEGSKA (reference sequence). CDR3 DNA sequence: TGCAGTGCTAGAGGGGACAGGCCTTACAATGAGCAGTACTTC. Protein sequence: CSARGDRPYNEQYF.

The V gene is TRBV29-1, the J gene TRBJ1-2; no definite D call. V lost 2 bases and J lost 4, with 14 bases in between. Per the germline V gene, CDR1 is SQVTM and CDR2 is ANQGSEA. The CDR3 loop spans 14 amino acids. The DNA of the CDR3 is TGCAGCGTTGAATCCCGATCGGAGCCCTATGGCTACACCTTC. It specifies CSVESRSEPYGYTF.

The chain uses TRBV7-2 and TRBJ1-6, with 9 bases lining up with TRBD1. This CDR3 has 14 residues. V gave up 5 bases and J gave up 7 bases; unmatched junction bases: 3. The germline gives CDR1 SGHTA, CDR2 FQGNSA. Here the CDR3 reads CASSGGTGNSPLHF. The CDR3 DNA reads as TGTGCCAGCAGCGGCGGGACAGGGAATTCACCCCTCCACTTT.

The rearrangement uses TRBV14 and TRBJ2-1; D is undetermined. The CDR3 totals 13 residues. Trimming shortened V by 0 bases and J by 10 bases, and 10 bases separated the two germline ends. Germline V gene lookup returns CDR1 SGHDN and CDR2 FVKESK. The CDR3 DNA reads as TGTGCCAGCAGCCAAGATCCGCCCTACGAGCAGTTCTTC. Translation: CASSQDPPYEQFF.

CDR3 sequence: CASSSTAGTDLIAKNIQYF. For the CDR3, the DNA is TGTGCCAGCAGCTCAACGGCCGGGACAGACCTTATAGCCAAAAACATTCAGTACTTC. The chain recombines TRBV7-9 with TRBJ2-4, with 7 nucleotides matching TRBD1. The CDR3 runs 19 residues. Germline values: CDR1 SEHNR, CDR2 FQNEAQ (reference sequence). J gave up 0 bases and V 4 bases, and 15 bases lay outside the gene matches.

The chain is built from TRBV6-1 and TRBJ2-3, with D possibly called TRBD1 or TRBD2 (6 bases each). Germline CDR1 MNHNS, CDR2 SASEGT. V lost 8 bases to trimming and J lost 0 bases, with 12 bases between them. The CDR3 loop spans 14 amino acids. CDR3 region: CASLTGASTDTQYF. The CDR3 DNA reads as TGTGCCAGCCTAACGGGGGCAAGCACAGATACGCAGTATTTT.

This rearrangement joins TRBV7-9 to TRBJ2-3; possible D gene TRBD1, 6 bases. CDR1 and CDR2 from the germline V gene are SEHNR and FQNEAQ (reference sequence). Trimming took 6 bases from V and 0 from J, leaving 16 bases between them. The CDR3 is made up of 16 amino acids. CDR3 nucleotide sequence: TGTGCCAGCAGTCGGACAGTTGTCTCTAGCACAGATACGCAGTATTTT. This translates into CASSRTVVSSTDTQYF.

This chain joins TRBV2 and TRBJ1-1; 8 positions match TRBD1. Germline V lookup: CDR1 SNHLY, CDR2 FYNNEI. V lost 8 bases, J lost 1 base, and 12 bases stayed unmatched. This CDR3 region has 16 residues. The CDR3: CASPRPGGDRNTEAFF. The CDR3 DNA follows: TGTGCCAGCCCCCGGCCAGGGGGCGATCGGAACACTGAAGCTTTCTTT.

This chain links TRBV28 with TRBJ1-1; D uncertain. Germline CDR1 and CDR2: MDHEN and SYDVKM. Trimming cost V 5 bases and J 1 base, with 11 bases left between them. The CDR3 length is 14 residues. The CDR3 DNA reads as TGTGCCAGCAGTCTGGTTACACGGAACACTGAAGCTTTCTTT. It is translated as CASSLVTRNTEAFF. Full variable domain (remainder filled in from reference TRBV28 and TRBJ1-1): DVKVTQSSRYLVKRTGEKVFLECVQDMDHENMFWYRQDPGLGLRLIYFSYDVKMKEKGDIPEGYSVSREKKERFSLILESASTNQTSMYLCASSLVTRNTEAFFGQGTRLTVV.

The chain joins TRBV5-1 to TRBJ2-5; maybe TRBD2 (6 bases). This CDR3 contains 15 residues. V was shortened by 4 bases and J by 1 base, with 14 bases between the two germline ends. Germline V lookup: CDR1 SGHRS, CDR2 YFSETQ. The CDR3 loop is CASSQVDYPQETQYF. CDR3 bases: TGCGCCAGCAGCCAGGTGGACTACCCCCAAGAGACCCAGTACTTC.

V is TRBV4-3 and J is TRBJ2-3, with D possibly called TRBD1 or TRBD2 (5 bases each). CDR3 length: 17 residues. CDR1 and CDR2 from the germline V gene are LGHNA and YSLEER. The V end lost 0 bases, the J end lost 2 bases, and 15 bases lay between the germline ends. The chain's CDR3 is CASSQDGTHAPTDTQYF. The CDR3 DNA is TGCGCCAGCAGCCAAGATGGGACCCATGCGCCCACAGATACGCAGTATTTT.

V gene TRBV6-2 or TRBV6-3 combines with J gene TRBJ1-5; 7 nucleotides line up with TRBD1. Germline values: CDR1 MNHEY, CDR2 SVGEGT. V lost 6 bases and J lost 0; bases outside the gene matches: 5. This CDR3 region has 15 residues. The CDR3 DNA reads as TGTGCCAGCAGGGGCAGGGGGAATAGCAATCAGCCCCAGCATTTT. Translating gives CASRGRGNSNQPQHF.

Remarks on this clonotype: This may be a read error, as it is one base from a much larger clone. V usage is TRBV2 and J usage is TRBJ1-1; D remains ambiguous. Trimming stripped 6 bases from V and 1 base from J, with 12 bases between. CDR1 is SNHLY and CDR2 is FYNNEI in the germline V gene. The CDR3 consists of 14 residues. In DNA, the CDR3 is TGTGCCAGCAGCGCGGACCCGGGGAACACTGAAGCTTTCTTT. Its protein is CASSADPGNTEAFF.

The gene calls are TRBV20-1 and TRBJ2-5; TRBD2 matches 7 bases. The J call could be wrong; TRBJ2-7 is a better fit for the DNA end. The CDR3 sequence is 13 residues long. In germline, CDR1 is DFQATT, CDR2 SNEGSKA (reference sequence). CDR3 amino acids: CSAGPGTTYEQYF. Here the CDR3 DNA reads TGCAGTGCTGGTCCCGGGACTACCTACGAGCAGTACTTC.

Only one count was recorded for this clonotype. This rearrangement joins TRBV12-3 or TRBV12-4 to TRBJ2-1; no definite D call. V was shortened by 5 bases and J by 6 bases, with 14 bases between the two germline ends. The CDR3 sequence is 14 residues long. The DNA of the CDR3 is TGTGCCAGCAGTGTGCCCCGTACGTTCAATGAGCAGTTCTTC. Residues: CASSVPRTFNEQFF.